This T cell receptor (beta chain) was captured by sequencing in a study of cytomegalovirus exposure and HLA in healthy donors. Overall study context: Earlier work reported 100 million or so unique TCR beta sequences from 150 million to 200 million T cells.

Concerning this clone itself: The antigen is not known.

The CDR3 contains 15 residues. Trimming took off 3 bases at V and 10 bases at J, with 18 bases between the two ends. CDR1 is LNHNV and CDR2 is YYDKDF in the germline V gene (reference sequence). Findings and limits, study-wide: The classifier reportedly diagnosed cytomegalovirus status with high sensitivity and specificity. Researchers counted roughly 160 TCR beta chains as cytomegalovirus-associated. A later analysis showed HLA-associated TCR beta chains outstripping equally common others in clonal expansion.

A multiplex PCR was run with 60 Vbeta primers and 13 Jbeta primers. Produced via immunoSEQ multiplex PCR; TCRdb's table is partial and in-frame only. This repertoire includes under 60,000 clones. The sequenced sample consisted of PBMCs. The chain is built from TRBV15 and TRBJ2-2; weak D call: TRBD2 (5 bases). This receptor was taken from a young woman in good health and CMV-seropositive. The CDR3 bases are TGTGCCACCAGCAGTCGGTACGCTAGCCGAAAGGAGCTGTTTTTT. Translated, it gives CATSSRYASRKELFF.